One TCR beta chain is described in this entry. At one of its ends the junction is not consistent with the germline gene, which may arise from a read error. Germline V CDR1 and CDR2: SNHLY, FYNNEI. The CDR3 contains 15 residues. The data were taken from a study of blood T cells in healthy people across ages. Primed by a sample-barcoded 5' primer and a J-beta primer mix, a second PCR proceeded for about 6 to 12 cycles. TCRdb passed the 5' RACE reads through MiXCR, listing each CDR3 protein once. The sample lists some 890,000 distinct CDR3 sequences, 25% to 35% seen once, with about 9.4% in the top ten. This sample also appeared in a second study, on T cells of mothers and their children.

The genes are TRBV2 and TRBJ2-7, with a tentative D call TRBD1 (6 bases). Material for sequencing was blood. This sequence originates from a woman in her thirties or forties in good health. The CDR3 nucleotides are TGTGCCAGCAATGAAGAACAGGGTAGGTCCTACGAGCAGTACTTC. Amino acid sequence: CASNEEQGRSYEQYF.